These 27 T cell receptor beta chains originate from one sample sequenced in a study of identifying expanded T cells in peripheral blood. This table comes from immunoSEQ multiplex PCR, and its TCRdb copy is limited to in-frame clones, with some not included. The profile covers 80,000 or so clones, with 70% to 90% appearing a single time and more than 15% taken by the ten largest. Sequenced sample: blood. These receptors were obtained from a person aged 18 to 70 in good health.

V is TRBV9 and J is TRBJ2-3; 9 nucleotides line up with TRBD1. CDR1 is SGDLS and CDR2 is YYNGEE in the germline V gene. The CDR3 length is 15 residues. V gave up 7 bases and J gave up 1 base; unmatched junction bases: 7. The CDR3 region is CASSSGQGGTDTQYF. The CDR3 region has the DNA TGTGCCAGCTCCTCGGGACAGGGAGGCACAGATACGCAGTATTTT.

The chain combines TRBV27 with TRBJ1-1; the D is unclear. V dropped 5 bases and J dropped 4 bases, with 14 bases sitting between them. This CDR3 is 14 amino acids long. Germline V gene lookup returns CDR1 MNHEY and CDR2 SMNVEV (reference sequence). In DNA, the CDR3 is TGTGCCAGCAGTCCTCGAGTTGGGAGCACTGAAGCTTTCTTT. Translation: CASSPRVGSTEAFF.

This rearrangement joins TRBV7-2 to TRBJ1-1, with D possibly being TRBD1 (6 bases). The CDR3 is 15 amino acids. CDR1 is SGHTA and CDR2 is FQGNSA in the germline V gene. V lost 1 base and J lost 3, with 12 bases in between. Here the CDR3 DNA reads TGTGCCAGCAGCTTAGGGGGGGCAGGGGACACTGAAGCTTTCTTT. Its protein is CASSLGGAGDTEAFF.

The chain carries TRBV27 and TRBJ2-7; TRBD1 might be the D (6 bases). The V end lost 4 bases, the J end lost 5 bases, and 15 bases lay between the germline ends. Per germline, CDR1 MNHEY and CDR2 SMNVEV (reference sequence). The CDR3 is 14 residues long. The CDR3 is CASSSQGKIDEQYF. CDR3 DNA sequence: TGTGCCAGCAGTTCACAGGGTAAAATCGACGAGCAGTACTTC.

This clone was seen only once. V and J are TRBV27 and TRBJ2-2; D not resolved. There are 14 residues in the CDR3. From germline, CDR1 is MNHEY and CDR2 SMNVEV (reference sequence). V was cut by 5 bases and J by 2 bases, with 9 bases left in between. The DNA of the CDR3 is TGTGCCAGCAGTACTCTCGCTAACACCGGGGAGCTGTTTTTT. Its protein is CASSTLANTGELFF.

On this clone itself: One end of the junction fails to match germline, which may point to a read error. This chain uses TRBV5-5 with TRBJ2-5, with TRBD1 identical over 8 bases. Gene TRBJ2-7 matches the end of the DNA better, so the J call may be wrong. There are 15 residues in the CDR3. Germline-derived CDR1 and CDR2 are SGHKS and YYEKEE (reference sequence). The CDR3 DNA is TGCGCCAGCAGCTTGGGACAGGAGTCCTACTACGAGCAGTACTTC. Translation: CASSLGQESYYEQYF.

The chain uses TRBV4-3 and TRBJ1-4; D uncertain. CDR1 and CDR2 from the germline V gene are LGHNA and YSLEER. Deletions cut 0 bases from V and 0 bases from J, with 8 bases between. The CDR3 is 16 residues long. The DNA for the CDR3 is TGCGCCAGCAGCCAAGATTGGCCCGCAACTAATGAAAAACTGTTTTTT. Residues: CASSQDWPATNEKLFF.

This chain links TRBV5-1 with TRBJ2-7, with D maybe TRBD2 (5 bases). Between the trimmed V and J ends, which lost 5 bases and 0 bases, there was a span of 15 bases. Germline V gene lookup returns CDR1 SGHRS and CDR2 YFSETQ. This CDR3 region has 15 residues. CDR3 DNA: TGCGCCAGCAGGATCGCCCCCAGCGGCTCCTACGAGCAGTACTTC. Protein product: CASRIAPSGSYEQYF.

The chain has TRBV2 and TRBJ2-1, with 7 bases that match TRBD1. V lost 7 bases to trimming and J lost 0 bases; unmatched junction nucleotides: 6. In germline, CDR1 is SNHLY, CDR2 FYNNEI. This CDR3 has 15 amino acids. In DNA, the CDR3 is TGTGCCAGCATAGGGACAGCCGCCTCCTACAATGAGCAGTTCTTC. It is translated as CASIGTAASYNEQFF.

V usage is TRBV7-2 and J usage is TRBJ1-1, with 7 positions matching TRBD1. The V and J ends lost 5 bases and 2 bases, in that order; junction bases with no gene match: 11. The CDR3 spans 16 residues. The V gene's germline CDR1 is SGHTA and CDR2 FQGNSA. CDR3 in DNA: TGTGCCAGCAGCGTCCCCGTTGCAGGGGGTAACACTGAAGCTTTCTTT. Translated: CASSVPVAGGNTEAFF.

The V gene is TRBV25-1, the J gene TRBJ2-7, with 9 bases matching TRBD1. CDR3 length equals 15 residues. Per the germline V gene, CDR1 is MGHDK and CDR2 is SYGVNS. With 1 base clipped from V and 2 bases from J, the junction kept 3 bases outside the gene matches. CDR3: CASSEFGDRAYEQYF. For the CDR3, the DNA is TGTGCCAGCAGTGAATTCGGGGACAGGGCCTACGAGCAGTACTTC.

Regarding this clone: A read error may be the cause here, since a much bigger clone is one base away. This chain links TRBV28 with TRBJ2-2; D is possibly TRBD1 (6 bases). CDR1 is MDHEN, CDR2 SYDVKM, per germline. The CDR3 runs 15 residues. This CDR3 reads CASSFVGARTGELLF. The CDR3 DNA reads as TGTGCCAGCAGTTTCGTGGGGGCGCGAACCGGGGAGCTGCTTTTT. Combining the CDR3 with reference TRBV28 and TRBJ2-2 gives the whole variable domain DVKVTQSSRYLVKRTGEKVFLECVQDMDHENMFWYRQDPGLGLRLIYFSYDVKMKEKGDIPEGYSVSREKKERFSLILESASTNQTSMYLCASSFVGARTGELLFGEGSRLTVL.

The J gene is TRBJ2-5, the V gene TRBV5-1; D may be TRBD1 (8 bases). The germline V gene encodes CDR1 SGHRS and CDR2 YFSETQ. Trimming pared 4 bases from V and 5 bases from J, leaving 15 bases between. This CDR3 has 14 residues. The CDR3 protein is CASSRTRTGETQYF. CDR3 in DNA: TGCGCCAGCAGCAGGACTAGGACAGGGGAGACCCAGTACTTC.

This chain joins TRBV27 and TRBJ1-2, with D uncertain. Germline assignment: CDR1 MNHEY and CDR2 SMNVEV (reference sequence). V was clipped by 2 bases and J by 7 bases, with 20 bases between them. This CDR3 comprises 16 residues. In DNA form, the CDR3 reads TGTGCCAGCAGTTTAAACGCCGCAGGTTCCGGCTTTGGCTACACCTTC. Translated: CASSLNAAGSGFGYTF.

This clone has just a few counts. The chain has TRBV29-1 and TRBJ2-1; D is perhaps TRBD1 or TRBD2 (5 bases each). The length of the CDR3 is 14 residues. From germline, CDR1 is SQVTM and CDR2 ANQGSEA. The ends were cut back, 4 bases at V and 7 bases at J, with 17 bases in the middle. CDR3 DNA: TGCAGCGTTGTAGGGACCAGGAGCCGGAATGAGCAGTTCTTC. Translating it yields CSVVGTRSRNEQFF.

This clone was counted a single time. V gene TRBV7-9 combines with J gene TRBJ1-2; 9 bases match TRBD1. The CDR3 is made up of 13 amino acids. Germline CDR1 reads SEHNR; CDR2 reads FQNEAQ (reference sequence). V was clipped by 5 bases and J by 4 bases; unmatched bases: 2. CDR3 bases: TGTGCCAGCAGCGAGGACAGGGGCTATGGCTACACCTTC. Its translation is CASSEDRGYGYTF. Full variable domain (remainder filled in from reference TRBV7-9 and TRBJ1-2): DTGVSQNPRHKITKRGQNVTFRCDPISEHNRLYWYRQTLGQGPEFLTYFQNEAQLEKSRLLSDRFSAERPKGSFSTLEIQRTEQGDSAMYLCASSEDRGYGYTFGSGTRLTVV.

This clone was observed a single time. The chain employs TRBV2 and TRBJ2-1; 9 nucleotides line up with TRBD1. The CDR3 has 15 amino acids. Per germline, CDR1 SNHLY and CDR2 FYNNEI. Trimming at V came to 5 bases and at J to 8 bases, leaving 10 bases not matched to a gene. In DNA form, the CDR3 reads TGTGCCAGCAGTTCAGACAGGGGGAGGGTGGATGAGCAGTTCTTC. It translates to CASSSDRGRVDEQFF.

CDR3 in amino acids: CAIRDRGGQNTGELFF. The CDR3 region has the DNA TGTGCCATCAGGGATAGGGGGGGCCAGAACACCGGGGAGCTGTTTTTT. The rearrangement links TRBV10-3 to TRBJ2-2, with D possibly TRBD2 on 7 matching bases. The V and J ends lost 6 bases and 1 base respectively, with 15 bases between them. This CDR3 spans 16 amino acids. Germline V gene data show CDR1 as ENHRY and CDR2 as SYGVKD.

Remarks on this clone: The junction does not match germline at one end; this may be a read error. This chain links TRBV7-7 with TRBJ1-5; unclear D gene. CDR3 size: 16 residues. Per the germline V gene, CDR1 is SSHAT and CDR2 is FNYEAQ (reference sequence). The CDR3 loop reads CASSPPPSYSNQPQHF. CDR3 in DNA: TGTGCTAGCAGCCCCCCTCCCTCTTATAGCAATCAGCCCCAGCATTTT.

CDR3 residues: CASSESLAGSYEQYF. The CDR3 DNA sequence: TGTGCCAGCAGTGAATCACTAGCGGGATCCTACGAGCAGTACTTC. This chain uses TRBV25-1 with TRBJ2-7; TRBD2 matches at 10 bases. With 1 base clipped from V and 1 base from J, the junction kept 1 base outside the gene matches. There are 15 residues in the CDR3. The germline gives CDR1 MGHDK, CDR2 SYGVNS.

The table lists this clone with a few counts. The CDR3 bases are TGTGCCCACCCACCGGTCGGGAACTATGGCTACACCTTC. This gives the protein CAHPPVGNYGYTF. J is TRBJ1-2 and V is TRBV2; no reliable D call. Looked up from germline, CDR1 is SNHLY and CDR2 is FYNNEI. The CDR3 contains 13 residues. V lost 11 bases to trimming and J lost 2 bases, with 15 bases between them.

This chain links TRBV5-4 with TRBJ1-4; no definite D call. CDR3 length: 14 amino acids. Per the germline V gene, CDR1 is SGHNT and CDR2 is YYREEE (reference sequence). Trimming pared 0 bases from V and 12 bases from J, leaving 15 bases between. The CDR3 DNA reads as TGTGCCAGCAGCTTGGCGGGTGCTAGTCGGGAACTGTTTTTT. Encoded protein: CASSLAGASRELFF.

The rearrangement uses TRBV9 and TRBJ2-7, with D perhaps TRBD2 (6 bases). The germline V and J ends were trimmed by 4 bases and 6 bases, with 17 bases remaining between them. Per the germline V gene, CDR1 is SGDLS and CDR2 is YYNGEE. This CDR3 comprises 14 residues. The CDR3 nucleotides are TGTGCCAGCAGCCCCCGACTAGTAGCCGCCGAGCAGTACTTC. This codes for CASSPRLVAAEQYF.

The V and J genes are TRBV11-3 and TRBJ2-1, with 9 bases fitting TRBD2. Germline CDR1 SGHNT, CDR2 YENEEA. There are 15 residues in the CDR3. After removal of 3 bases from V and 7 bases from J, the junction contained 7 bases not matched to a gene. CDR3 in DNA: TGTGCCAGCAGCTTGGGGGAGCGGGAGGTGAATGAGCAGTTCTTC. This codes for CASSLGEREVNEQFF.

The chain uses TRBV29-1 and TRBJ2-1; TRBD2 aligns across 12 bases. V lost 8 bases to trimming and J lost 8 bases; unmatched junction nucleotides: 7. CDR1 is SQVTM and CDR2 is ANQGSEA in the germline V gene. The CDR3 consists of 13 residues. CDR3 bases: TGCAGCTCAAGGACTAGCGGGATGGATGAGCAGTTCTTC. This encodes CSSRTSGMDEQFF.

Here the CDR3 reads CASSSIQGGRNEQFF. CDR3 nucleotides: TGTGCCAGCAGCTCTATCCAGGGGGGAAGGAATGAGCAGTTCTTC. The chain is built from TRBV7-8 and TRBJ2-1; TRBD1 is a possible D gene (7 bases). This CDR3 has 15 amino acids. V dropped 4 bases and J dropped 7 bases, with 17 bases sitting between them. Germline V gene data show CDR1 as SGHVS and CDR2 as FQNEAQ.

This clone was picked up one time. This chain connects TRBV9 to TRBJ2-2; D perhaps matches TRBD2 (5 bases). Germline CDR1 and CDR2: SGDLS and YYNGEE. Between the trimmed V and J ends, which lost 6 bases and 4 bases, there was a span of 16 bases. The CDR3 runs 15 residues. CDR3 residues: CASTGNMGFTGELFF. Written as DNA, the CDR3 is TGTGCCAGCACCGGGAATATGGGGTTCACCGGGGAGCTGTTTTTT.